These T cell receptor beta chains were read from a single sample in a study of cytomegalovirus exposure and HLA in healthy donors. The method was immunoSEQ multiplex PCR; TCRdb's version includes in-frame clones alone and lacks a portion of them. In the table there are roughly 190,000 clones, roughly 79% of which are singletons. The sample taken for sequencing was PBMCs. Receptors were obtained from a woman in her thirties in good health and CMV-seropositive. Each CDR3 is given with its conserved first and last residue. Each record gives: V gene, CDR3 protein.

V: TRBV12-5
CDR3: CASGLVAGTEAFF

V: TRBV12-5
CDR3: CASGLGRDSAEGEQFF

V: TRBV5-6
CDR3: CASSDTGDGPNTEAFF

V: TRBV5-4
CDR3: CATFRLAGNEQFF

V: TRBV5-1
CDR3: CASSLTGTSTNTEAFF

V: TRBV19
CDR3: CASNPGGSYEQYF

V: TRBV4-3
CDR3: CASSQASRGGNQPQHF

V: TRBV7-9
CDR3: CAGQGSGNQPQHF

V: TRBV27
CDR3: CASSPYLGENYGYTF

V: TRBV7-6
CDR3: CASSLPSGGPQETQYF

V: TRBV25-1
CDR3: CASSETGGGNTIYF

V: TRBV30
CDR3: CAWGGGTGNTIYF

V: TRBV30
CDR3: CAWSSGGESGYTF

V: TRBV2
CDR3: CASSEARAPQHF

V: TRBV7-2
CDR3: CASSLPGGGEKLFF

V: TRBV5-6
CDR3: CASTGQPNTEAFF

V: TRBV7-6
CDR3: CASSQVTGRGADTQYF

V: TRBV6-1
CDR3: CASSAITFFSNQPQHF

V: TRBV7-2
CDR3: CASSPDLFNYGYTF

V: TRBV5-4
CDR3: CASSPGTALSSTDTQYF

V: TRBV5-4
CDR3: CASRPGQGSNYGYTF

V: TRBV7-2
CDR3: CASSDNYGQGTRGYTF

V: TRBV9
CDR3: CASSVDRGRGEKLFF